This T cell receptor (beta chain) was retrieved from a study of blood T cells in healthy people across ages. Trimming took 7 bases from V and 0 from J; bases not matched to a gene: 8. This CDR3 spans 17 amino acids. This clonotype was observed many times. Donation came from healthy Caucasian individuals in Russia who were aged roughly 6 to 95. Primers used in a second PCR of about 7 to 12 cycles were a sample-barcoded 5' primer and a J-beta primer mix. One entry per CDR3 protein results from TCRdb running MiXCR on the 5' RACE reads. The data show 800,000 to 950,000 distinct CDR3 sequences, just under 30% seen once. Separately, the same data were catalogued under a study of T cells of mothers and their children. That publication notes: Over 9.5 million reads per mother and 2.5 million to 3 million per child were obtained.

The chain employs TRBV12-3 or TRBV12-4 and TRBJ1-6, with 8 bases lining up with TRBD1. The TCR originated in a woman in her thirties or forties in good health. The sequenced material came from blood. The CDR3 loop is CASTPRQGSSYNSPLHF. CDR3 DNA: TGTGCCAGCACCCCCCGACAGGGGAGCTCCTATAATTCACCCCTCCACTTT.